A selection of T cell receptor beta chains follows, all from one sample in a study of blood T cells in healthy people across ages. MiXCR, run by TCRdb on the 5' RACE reads, gives a single entry per CDR3 protein. The repertoire holds around 1.5 million distinct CDR3 sequences, approximately 42% seen once, with approximately 7.9% in the top ten. The sequencing input was blood. These receptors were obtained from a woman aged 18-29 years in good health. The CDR3 runs from the conserved cysteine through the conserved F or W. D genes are given only for firm matches. The listing skips clone size in some rows; elsewhere it reads once, few, many or a size class.

size	D	V	J	DNA	CDR3
few	NA	TRBV5-6	TRBJ1-1	TGTGCCAGCAACTGGGGGAACACTGAAGCTTTCTTT	CASNWGNTEAFF
NA	NA	TRBV9	TRBJ1-6	TGTGCCAGCAGCGCCGGTGGGGGGGCACAGTCACCCCTCCACTTT	CASSAGGGAQSPLHF
NA	NA	TRBV7-2	TRBJ1-1	TGTGCCAGCAGCTTAGGGAACACGAACACTGAAGCTTTCTTT	CASSLGNTNTEAFF
NA	TRBD1	TRBV20-1	TRBJ2-1	TGCAGTGCCAATCATAGGACAGGGGGCGATGAGCAGTTCTTC	CSANHRTGGDEQFF
few	NA	TRBV3-1	TRBJ1-4	TGTGCCAGCTCACGACAGAGCACGACAACTAATGAAAAACTGTTTTTT	CASSRQSTTTNEKLFF
NA	TRBD2	TRBV20-1	TRBJ2-5	TGCAGTGCTACTCCAGCGGGAGTGGAGACCCAGTACTTC	CSATPAGVETQYF
few	NA	TRBV6-6	TRBJ1-1	TGTGCCAGCAGTTACGGGGGCCTAGGGGGAGCTTTCTTT	CASSYGGLGGAFF
few	NA	TRBV4-2	TRBJ1-2	TGTGCCAGCAGCCAAGATAGGGCGAGTTATGGCTACACCTTC	CASSQDRASYGYTF
once	TRBD2	TRBV6-6	TRBJ2-5	TGTGCCAGCAGTTACTCAGGGACTAGCGGGACTAAAGAGACCCAGTACTTC	CASSYSGTSGTKETQYF
NA	NA	TRBV27	TRBJ1-1	TGTGCCAGCAGTACAAGGGCGGGGTCCCCAGGAACGGCTTTCTTT	CASSTRAGSPGTAFF
NA	NA	TRBV3-1	TRBJ2-7	TGTGCCAGCAGCCAAGAGGGAGGTTCCCACGAGCAGTACTTC	CASSQEGGSHEQYF
NA	TRBD1	TRBV2	TRBJ1-5	TGTGCCAGCAGTGGCCGGACAGGGGGTGGGAACAATCAGCCCCAGCATTTT	CASSGRTGGGNNQPQHF
NA	NA	TRBV27	TRBJ2-5	TGTGCCAGCAGTTTGGGCCGTACGTACCAAGAGACCCAGTACTTC	CASSLGRTYQETQYF
NA	TRBD2	TRBV7-9	TRBJ2-1	TGTGCCAGCAGCTCCCCCTGGACTAGCAACTATGAGCAGTTCTTC	CASSSPWTSNYEQFF
NA	TRBD1	TRBV11-2	TRBJ1-2	TGTGCCTGGGCTGCAGGGGGCTATGGCCACACCTTC	CAWAAGGYGHTF
NA	TRBD2	TRBV6-6	TRBJ2-3	TGTGCCAGCAGTTACGGAGCTCTAGCGGGAGCTGATACGCAGTATTTT	CASSYGALAGADTQYF